This T cell receptor beta chain is from a study of T cell responses to AZD1222 COVID-19 vaccine. On this clone: The antigen remains unidentified.

V was clipped by 1 base and J by 7 bases; unmatched bases: 8. The CDR3 runs 15 residues. Germline V gene lookup returns CDR1 SGHTA and CDR2 FQGNSA. Study results and limitations: The span of vaccine-associated CD4 TCRs extended across spike, with dominance at 160-218 and 743-854. Just five to seven AZD1222 recipients tested seropositive at baseline. White British donors predominated, females outnumbered males, and clonal diversity was possibly underestimated.

Data came from immunoSEQ multiplex PCR; TCRdb stores just in-frame clones and leaves some out. The sample gives around 250,000 clones, approximately 93% of which show up once; about 0.5% is in the top ten. Sequenced here: peripheral blood, sampled on day 0 of AZD1222 vaccination. This sequence originates from an adult in good health. This chain links TRBV7-2 with TRBJ2-7; 9 bases map to TRBD1. As DNA, the CDR3 is TGTGCCAGCAGCTTAGAGGCGGACAGGGGCTATGAGCAGTACTTC. Its protein is CASSLEADRGYEQYF.